The 25 T cell receptor beta chains below all came from one sample that was sequenced in a study of T cell responses to AZD1222 COVID-19 vaccine. Clones were read by immunoSEQ multiplex PCR, and TCRdb kept only the in-frame ones, dropping some. The data show roughly 190,000 clones, about 89% seen once. Sequenced material: peripheral blood, taken 28 days after the second AZD1222 dose. These receptors all stem from an adult who received the AZD1222 COVID-19 vaccine.

The chain employs TRBV3-1 (or the pseudogene TRBV3-2) and TRBJ1-2, with D perhaps TRBD1 (6 bases). CDR3 length: 15 amino acids. V lost 8 bases and J 8 bases, leaving 24 bases between the germline ends. The germline gives CDR1 LGHDT, CDR2 YNNKEL (reference sequence). The CDR3: CASADLTGLSRGYTF. The CDR3 DNA is TGTGCCAGCGCGGATTTGACAGGACTATCACGCGGCTACACCTTC.

The genes are TRBV7-9 and TRBJ2-5; no clear D. The CDR3 loop spans 14 amino acids. The ends were cut back, 1 base at V and 5 bases at J, with 11 bases in the middle. Germline loops: CDR1 SEHNR, CDR2 FQNEAQ (reference sequence). The CDR3 coding sequence is TGTGCCAGCAGCTTAGTCTATCCCGGGGAGACCCAGTACTTC. This encodes CASSLVYPGETQYF.

The chain uses TRBV12-3 or TRBV12-4 and TRBJ1-1; D is ambiguous. This CDR3 is built from 11 residues. Trimming took 5 bases from V and 6 from J, leaving 7 bases between them. This chain's CDR3 is CASSPEAEAFF. CDR3 bases: TGTGCCAGCAGTCCCGAGGCTGAAGCTTTCTTT.

The chain recombines TRBV5-1 with TRBJ1-5, with no clear D. The germline V and J ends were trimmed by 2 bases and 3 bases, with 6 bases remaining between them. Per the germline V gene, CDR1 is SGHRS and CDR2 is YFSETQ. This CDR3 is built from 13 residues. CDR3 DNA: TGCGCCAGCAGCTTTGGCGTCAATCAGCCCCAGCATTTT. Translating it yields CASSFGVNQPQHF.

The chain employs TRBV25-1 and TRBJ2-2; 9 nucleotides align to TRBD2. The J segment lost 5 bases and the V segment lost 8 bases, leaving 12 bases of the junction unmatched. This CDR3 has 16 amino acids. CDR1 and CDR2 (germline): MGHDK, SYGVNS. The CDR3 here is CASSYPGTSRTGELFF. In nucleotides, the CDR3 is TGTGCCAGCTCATACCCCGGGACTAGCCGTACCGGGGAGCTGTTTTTT.

V and J are TRBV24-1 and TRBJ2-5; 7 bases are shared with TRBD1. CDR1 is KGHDR and CDR2 is SFDVKD in the germline V gene. V shed 2 bases and J 2 bases; nucleotides not matched to a gene: 10. The CDR3 consists of 17 residues. In DNA, the CDR3 is TGTGCCACCAGTGATTATGGGACAGTTGATGGGCAAGAGACCCAGTACTTC. It is translated as CATSDYGTVDGQETQYF.

This clone was picked up a small number of times. J is TRBJ1-3 and V is TRBV7-6; D unresolved. V shed 1 base and J shed 2 bases, with 12 bases lying between them. From germline, CDR1 is SGHVS and CDR2 FNYEAQ. CDR3 length: 16 amino acids. The CDR3 coding sequence is TGTGCCAGCAGCTTAGATGGAGGGCAGACTGGAAACACCATATATTTT. Translating it yields CASSLDGGQTGNTIYF.

This clone occurred once. This sequence joins TRBV9 and TRBJ1-6; D is possibly TRBD1 (6 bases). Germline-derived CDR1 and CDR2 are SGDLS and YYNGEE. The CDR3 covers 13 residues. The germline V and J ends were trimmed by 2 bases and 8 bases, with 8 bases remaining between them. The CDR3, as DNA: TGTGCCAGCAGCGTCAGGACAGATTCACCCCTCCACTTT. This sequence encodes CASSVRTDSPLHF.

Only a few counts were recorded for this clone. The chain has TRBV2 and TRBJ1-2, with unresolved D. Per germline, CDR1 SNHLY and CDR2 FYNNEI. V lost 8 bases, J lost 8 bases, and 12 bases lay in between. There are 11 residues in the CDR3. The CDR3 DNA follows: TGTGCCAGCCTCCTAGGGCTGGGCTACACCTTC. Its translation: CASLLGLGYTF.

In its sample, this clone was seen a few times. This sequence joins TRBV7-8 and TRBJ2-7, with D perhaps matching TRBD1 (6 bases). Trimming stripped 4 bases from V and 5 bases from J, with 12 bases between. CDR3 length equals 13 residues. From germline, CDR1 is SGHVS and CDR2 FQNEAQ. CDR3 loop: CASSYRTGNEQYF. The CDR3 DNA reads as TGTGCCAGCAGCTACCGAACAGGGAACGAGCAGTACTTC. The full variable domain, with the rest looked up from reference TRBV7-8 and TRBJ2-7, is GAGVSQSPRYKVAKRGQDVALRCDPISGHVSLFWYQQALGQGPEFLTYFQNEAQLDKSGLPSDRFFAERPEGSVSTLKIQRTQQEDSAVYLCASSYRTGNEQYFGPGTRLTVT.

This chain joins TRBV7-2 and TRBJ1-4; 10 nucleotides match TRBD1. The CDR3 sequence is 16 residues long. V was pared by 5 bases and J by 8 bases, with 11 bases of the junction left unmatched. Germline CDR1 reads SGHTA; CDR2 reads FQGNSA. In DNA form, the CDR3 reads TGTGCCAGCAGCCCTCAATCGACAGGGGGCTTCGAAAAACTGTTTTTT. Translating it yields CASSPQSTGGFEKLFF.

The chain carries TRBV5-1 and TRBJ1-1; D possibly corresponds to TRBD1 (5 bases). V was trimmed by 4 bases and J by 11 bases, leaving 21 bases between them. Germline-derived CDR1 and CDR2 are SGHRS and YFSETQ. This CDR3 has 14 residues. CDR3 loop: CASSLRQGAVVAFF. The CDR3 nucleotides read TGCGCCAGCAGCCTCCGGCAGGGCGCGGTAGTTGCTTTCTTT.

This chain uses TRBV3-1 (or the pseudogene TRBV3-2) with TRBJ1-1; TRBD1 agrees at 8 bases. CDR1 and CDR2 (germline): LGHDT, YNNKEL (reference sequence). Germline trimming cut 0 bases from V and 6 bases from J; bases unmatched to any gene: 3. This CDR3 region has 14 residues. The CDR3 loop is CASSQEGQGAEAFF. CDR3 bases: TGTGCCAGCAGCCAAGAAGGACAGGGCGCTGAAGCTTTCTTT.

This clone came up once. This sequence joins TRBV5-6 and TRBJ2-2; 10 bases line up with TRBD2. Germline loops: CDR1 SGHDT, CDR2 YYEEEE. Trimming removed 3 bases from V and 6 bases from J; junction bases left unmatched: 8. The CDR3 consists of 16 residues. The CDR3 DNA is TGTGCCAGCAGCTCGGGAGCGGGAGGGCCTCCCGGGGAGCTGTTTTTT. As protein: CASSSGAGGPPGELFF.

The rearrangement uses TRBV6-5 and TRBJ2-1, with D hard to call. This CDR3 spans 14 amino acids. From germline, CDR1 is MNHEY and CDR2 SVGAGI. The V end lost 2 bases, the J end lost 8 bases, and 13 bases lay between the germline ends. The CDR3 loop reads CASSYPAHGDEQFF. The CDR3 nucleotides are TGTGCCAGCAGTTACCCCGCCCATGGAGATGAGCAGTTCTTC.

Only one count was recorded for this clone. The gene calls are TRBV7-8 and TRBJ1-5; TRBD1 agrees at 8 bases. The V segment lost 4 bases and the J segment 0 bases; nucleotides outside the gene matches: 5. The CDR3 loop spans 16 amino acids. Germline V gene sequence: CDR1 SGHVS, CDR2 FQNEAQ. The CDR3 region is CASSSRTGYSNQPQHF. CDR3 bases: TGTGCCAGCAGCTCCAGGACAGGGTATAGCAATCAGCCCCAGCATTTT.

The chain uses TRBV6-4 and TRBJ2-7; tentatively, D is TRBD1 or TRBD2 (5 bases each). The V end lost 4 bases, the J end lost 2 bases, and 15 bases lay between the germline ends. The CDR3 is 15 residues long. Looked up from germline, CDR1 is MRHNA and CDR2 is SNTAGT. CDR3 nucleotide sequence: TGTGCCAGCAGTGCTCTCCCCGGGACCGCCTACGAGCAGTACTTC. Translation: CASSALPGTAYEQYF.

The chain links TRBV9 to TRBJ1-3, with TRBD1 matching 8 bases. The germline V gene has CDR1 SGDLS and CDR2 YYNGEE. Germline trimming cut 2 bases from V and 7 bases from J; bases unmatched to any gene: 8. The CDR3 is 15 amino acids. CDR3 coding DNA: TGTGCCAGCAGCGTGTCAGGGGGCGCGACGAACACCATATATTTT. Translated: CASSVSGGATNTIYF. Full variable domain (missing parts from reference TRBV9 and TRBJ1-3): DSGVTQTPKHLITATGQRVTLRCSPRSGDLSVYWYQQSLDQGLQFLIQYYNGEERAKGNILERFSAQQFPDLHSELNLSSLELGDSALYFCASSVSGGATNTIYFGEGSWLTVV.

V gene TRBV15 combines with J gene TRBJ1-4; D unresolved. V was shortened by 0 bases and J by 1 base, with 6 bases between the two germline ends. The length of the CDR3 is 15 residues. The V gene's germline CDR1 is LNHNV and CDR2 YYDKDF (reference sequence). The CDR3 DNA reads as TGTGCCACCAGCAGAGATAGGAGAACTAATGAAAAACTGTTTTTT. This translates into CATSRDRRTNEKLFF.

The J gene is TRBJ1-5, the V gene TRBV12-3 or TRBV12-4; D is uncertain. This CDR3 is 13 amino acids long. V lost 7 bases and J lost 3, with 10 bases in between. CDR3 DNA sequence: TGTGCCAGCACGAAGGATTTCAATCAGCCCCAGCATTTT. This sequence encodes CASTKDFNQPQHF.

The V and J genes are TRBV7-2 and TRBJ1-2, with 10 bases identical to TRBD1. CDR1 is SGHTA and CDR2 is FQGNSA in the germline V gene. J was trimmed by 7 bases and V by 4 bases; bases with no gene match: 9. The CDR3 spans 15 residues. CDR3 amino acids: CASSSTGTGVLGYTF. The CDR3 nucleotides are TGTGCCAGCAGCTCAACCGGGACAGGGGTTCTTGGCTACACCTTC.

The CDR3, as DNA: TGTGCCAGCAGCGGTACAGAGACGCTAGCCAAAAACATTCAGTACTTC. Encoded protein: CASSGTETLAKNIQYF. This sequence joins TRBV11-3 and TRBJ2-4; D not resolved. The CDR3 loop spans 16 amino acids. Trimming pared 5 bases from V and 0 bases from J, leaving 14 bases between. Germline assignment: CDR1 SGHNT and CDR2 YENEEA.

Concerning this clone: Relative to the germline gene, one junction end is altered; a read error may explain this. The same CDR3 arises from other DNA sequences in this sample as well. The chain couples TRBV28 to TRBJ1-4; D not resolved. CDR3 length equals 12 residues. Germline V gene lookup returns CDR1 MDHEN and CDR2 SYDVKM. The CDR3 nucleotides are TGTGCCAGCAGTTCAACCAATGAAAAACTGTTTTTT. It specifies CASSSTNEKLFF.

The J gene is TRBJ1-3, the V gene TRBV21-1. TRBV21-1 is a pseudogene segment. The CDR3 loop spans 15 amino acids. The CDR3 DNA follows: TGTGCCAGCAGCAAAGAGGACTTCTCTGGAAACACCATATATTTT. Translation: CASSKEDFSGNTIYF.

The V call is TRBV2, the J call TRBJ2-2; 9 bases line up with TRBD2. V lost 6 bases to trimming and J lost 4 bases; unmatched junction nucleotides: 6. The CDR3 is 15 amino acids. The V gene's germline CDR1 is SNHLY and CDR2 FYNNEI. The chain's CDR3 is CASRYLAGTTGELFF. The CDR3 DNA reads TGTGCCAGCAGATATCTAGCGGGAACCACCGGGGAGCTGTTTTTT. Combining the CDR3 with reference TRBV2 and TRBJ2-2 gives the whole variable domain EPEVTQTPSHQVTQMGQEVILRCVPISNHLYFYWYRQILGQKVEFLVSFYNNEISEKSEIFDDQFSVERPDGSNFTLKIRSTKLEDSAMYFCASRYLAGTTGELFFGEGSRLTVL.